The 23 T cell receptor beta chains listed next were all sequenced from one sample in a study of blood T cell repertoires in COVID-19. The assay was immunoSEQ multiplex PCR, and TCRdb's table has in-frame clones only and misses some. The table lists about 220,000 clones, around 82% of them singletons. Sequenced material: peripheral blood. These receptors all stem from a woman aged 80 or older with acute or convalescent COVID-19.

V and J are TRBV9 and TRBJ2-2, with D unclear. This CDR3 spans 16 amino acids. Looked up from germline, CDR1 is SGDLS and CDR2 is YYNGEE. Trimming stripped 0 bases from V and 0 bases from J, with 9 bases between. In nucleotides, the CDR3 is TGTGCCAGCAGCGTAGCTACCCGCGCGAACACCGGGGAGCTGTTTTTT. Translating it yields CASSVATRANTGELFF.

The chain employs TRBV5-8 and TRBJ2-1, with TRBD1 matching over 12 bases. CDR1 and CDR2 (germline): SGHTS, YDEGEE. CDR3 length: 17 residues. V gave up 4 bases and J gave up 9 bases; unmatched junction bases: 14. CDR3 sequence (DNA): TGTGCCAGCAGCCTAGACCGGGACAGGGGGCTTAAAGTTGAGCAGTTCTTC. Translation: CASSLDRDRGLKVEQFF.

This clone was observed once. The gene calls are TRBV19 and TRBJ1-1; TRBD1 aligns across 11 bases. Germline V gene sequence: CDR1 LNHDA, CDR2 SQIVND (reference sequence). CDR3 length equals 14 residues. The J segment lost 5 bases and the V segment lost 7 bases, leaving 6 bases of the junction unmatched. CDR3 sequence reads: CASTRTGGRTEAFF. As DNA, the CDR3 is TGTGCCAGTACGCGGACAGGGGGCAGAACTGAAGCTTTCTTT.

This CDR3 is CASSLARQGNYEQYF. The CDR3 DNA follows: TGTGCCAGCAGCTTAGCGAGGCAGGGGAACTACGAGCAGTACTTC. The J gene is TRBJ2-7, the V gene TRBV7-2; a weak D match, TRBD1 (6 bases). Trimming pared 0 bases from V and 3 bases from J, leaving 12 bases between. CDR3 length: 15 amino acids. Germline loops: CDR1 SGHTA, CDR2 FQGNSA.

A single count supports this clone. The CDR3 sequence is CASSRLAGVTGELFF. The CDR3 nucleotides are TGTGCCAGCAGCCGACTCGCGGGGGTAACCGGGGAGCTGTTTTTT. The gene calls are TRBV7-8 and TRBJ2-2; TRBD2 aligns across 7 bases. The CDR3 covers 15 residues. The germline V gene encodes CDR1 SGHVS and CDR2 FQNEAQ. The V segment lost 5 bases and the J segment 5 bases; nucleotides outside the gene matches: 8.

This chain links TRBV15 with TRBJ1-4, with D possibly TRBD1 on 5 matching bases. CDR1 LNHNV and CDR2 YYDKDF come from the germline V gene (reference sequence). With 0 bases removed from V and 6 bases from J, the gap between germline ends came to 14 bases. The CDR3 extends over 16 amino acids. DNA of the CDR3: TGTGCCACCAGCAGAGATTTGGCAGGGTTTTATGAAAAACTGTTTTTT. Translating gives CATSRDLAGFYEKLFF.

The chain uses TRBV28 and TRBJ1-1; 7 bases map to TRBD1. The CDR3 has 16 residues. With 4 bases clipped from V and 1 base from J, the junction kept 9 bases outside the gene matches. Germline values: CDR1 MDHEN, CDR2 SYDVKM. The CDR3 region is CASSSSLGQANTEAFF. The CDR3 DNA follows: TGTGCCAGCAGTTCTTCTCTCGGACAGGCGAACACTGAAGCTTTCTTT.

The chain couples TRBV19 to TRBJ2-1, with 9 bases that match TRBD1. The CDR3 is 14 residues long. CDR1 LNHDA and CDR2 SQIVND come from the germline V gene (reference sequence). The J segment lost 6 bases and the V segment lost 5 bases, leaving 5 bases of the junction unmatched. CDR3 nucleotide sequence: TGTGCCAGTAGTTTCCGACAGGGGGTCAATGAGCAGTTCTTC. This gives the protein CASSFRQGVNEQFF.

V gene TRBV30 combines with J gene TRBJ1-6; D is unclear. V was pared by 5 bases and J by 7 bases, with 15 bases between. Per the germline V gene, CDR1 is GTSNPN and CDR2 is SVGIG (reference sequence). There are 14 residues in the CDR3. CDR3 residues: CAWADIEGNSPLHF. The DNA for the CDR3 is TGTGCCTGGGCTGACATCGAGGGCAATTCACCCCTCCACTTT.

The V gene is TRBV7-2, the J gene TRBJ1-3, with 7 bases aligning to TRBD1. Germline V gives CDR1 SGHTA, CDR2 FQGNSA. The V gene end was trimmed by 6 bases and the J gene end by 0 bases; junction bases not matched to a gene: 5. CDR3 length: 15 residues. The CDR3 sequence is CASRPTGSSGNTIYF. The CDR3 nucleotides read TGTGCCAGCAGACCGACAGGGTCCTCTGGAAACACCATATATTTT.

This chain uses TRBV6-5 with TRBJ1-2, with D maybe TRBD1 (6 bases). The germline gives CDR1 MNHEY, CDR2 SVGAGI. CDR3 length: 13 amino acids. V was trimmed by 6 bases and J by 4 bases, leaving 12 bases between them. The CDR3 DNA sequence: TGTGCCAGCAGAGCACAGGGTGGCTATGGCTACACCTTC. This sequence encodes CASRAQGGYGYTF.

V gene TRBV28 combines with J gene TRBJ2-1; TRBD2 aligns across 8 bases. CDR3 length: 15 amino acids. Per the germline V gene, CDR1 is MDHEN and CDR2 is SYDVKM. The CDR3 DNA is TGTGCTGCTTCCCGGGGGGGCGAAAGGGACAATGAGCAGTTCTTC. It is translated as CAASRGGERDNEQFF.

The table lists this clone with a count of one. This chain links TRBV7-8 with TRBJ1-3; TRBD1 matches at 7 bases. In germline, CDR1 is SGHVS, CDR2 FQNEAQ. This CDR3 comprises 15 residues. The trim removed 5 bases at V and 1 base at J, leaving 5 bases unmatched. In nucleotides, the CDR3 is TGTGCCAGCAGCCCCAACAGGGGATCTGGAAACACCATATATTTT. Translated, it gives CASSPNRGSGNTIYF.

V is TRBV5-6 and J is TRBJ2-1; D remains ambiguous. This CDR3 has 12 residues. The V end was cut by 2 bases, the J end by 7 bases, with 7 bases between. Germline V gives CDR1 SGHDT, CDR2 YYEEEE. DNA of the CDR3: TGTGCCAGCAGCTTTATTAATAATGAGCAGTTCTTC. Amino acids: CASSFINNEQFF. The full variable domain, in which reference TRBV5-6 and TRBJ2-1 provide the parts outside the CDR3, is DAGVTQSPTHLIKTRGQQVTLRCSPKSGHDTVSWYQQALGQGPQFIFQYYEEEERQRGNFPDRFSGHQFPNYSSELNVNALLLGDSALYLCASSFINNEQFFGPGTRLTVL.

The chain joins TRBV24-1 to TRBJ2-1; 9 bases are shared with TRBD1. CDR3 length: 13 residues. Germline V gene data show CDR1 as KGHDR and CDR2 as SFDVKD. V dropped 5 bases and J dropped 9; count of bases not matched to a gene: 4. In DNA form, the CDR3 reads TGTGCCACCAGTGGGGACAGGGTAAGTGAGCAGTTCTTC. Translation: CATSGDRVSEQFF.

V and J are TRBV7-9 and TRBJ1-1; TRBD1 might be the D (6 bases). Germline loops: CDR1 SEHNR, CDR2 FQNEAQ (reference sequence). This CDR3 has 18 amino acids. V dropped 5 bases and J dropped 3 bases, with 25 bases sitting between them. CDR3 sequence: CASSKLQVLRGRYTEAFF. Here the CDR3 DNA reads TGTGCCAGCAGCAAACTCCAAGTACTCAGGGGCCGCTACACTGAAGCTTTCTTT.

The chain combines TRBV3-1 (or the pseudogene TRBV3-2) with TRBJ1-5, with 7 bases lining up with TRBD1. CDR1 is LGHDT, CDR2 YNNKEL, per germline (reference sequence). After removal of 6 bases from V and 5 bases from J, the junction contained 4 bases not matched to a gene. The CDR3 length is 13 residues. Written as DNA, the CDR3 is TGTGCCAGCAGTCATACAGGGGATCAGCCCCAGCATTTT. Translating gives CASSHTGDQPQHF.

In this sample, this clone turned up once. This sequence joins TRBV5-4 and TRBJ1-1; no clear D. Germline values: CDR1 SGHNT, CDR2 YYREEE (reference sequence). The V end was cut by 3 bases, the J end by 1 base, with 7 bases between. The CDR3 loop spans 13 amino acids. In nucleotides, the CDR3 is TGTGCCAGCAGCTACCCAGGGAACACTGAAGCTTTCTTT. Its protein product is CASSYPGNTEAFF.

The chain recombines TRBV4-1 with TRBJ1-2; possible D gene TRBD1, 6 bases. V gave up 0 bases and J gave up 4 bases, with 15 bases separating them. This CDR3 spans 16 amino acids. Germline-derived CDR1 and CDR2 are MGHRA and YSYEKL. The CDR3 reads CASSQDRGGPVYGYTF. CDR3 nucleotides: TGCGCCAGCAGCCAAGATCGGGGGGGGCCTGTCTATGGCTACACCTTC.

This sequence joins TRBV28 and TRBJ1-2; 8 bases fit TRBD1. This CDR3 has 13 residues. The trim removed 10 bases at V and 4 bases at J, leaving 8 bases unmatched. In germline, CDR1 is MDHEN, CDR2 SYDVKM. CDR3 protein: CATDRTGSYGYTF. The CDR3 region has the DNA TGTGCCACGGACAGGACAGGGTCCTATGGCTACACCTTC.

The chain couples TRBV15 to TRBJ1-6; 8 nucleotides match TRBD1. Germline values: CDR1 LNHNV, CDR2 YYDKDF (reference sequence). The CDR3 extends over 15 amino acids. V shed 5 bases, J shed 6 bases, and the junction held 6 bases outside the gene matches. The CDR3 DNA sequence: TGTGCCACCAGCGCCGGGACAGGCCTTAATTCACCCCTCCACTTT. Translation gives CATSAGTGLNSPLHF.

The CDR3 region is CASSEDRTGGGYTF. Here the CDR3 DNA reads TGTGCCAGCAGTGAAGACCGGACAGGGGGTGGCTACACCTTC. V is TRBV2 and J is TRBJ1-2; the match to TRBD1 covers 10 bases. Germline V gene sequence: CDR1 SNHLY, CDR2 FYNNEI. V was clipped by 1 base and J by 7 bases; unmatched bases: 3. CDR3 size: 14 residues.

This chain links TRBV4-1 with TRBJ1-5, with 7 bases aligning to TRBD1. Losses at the gene ends were 2 bases for V and 5 bases for J; bases not matched to a gene: 12. Germline V gene data show CDR1 as MGHRA and CDR2 as YSYEKL. The CDR3 sequence is 17 residues long. CDR3 DNA sequence: TGCGCCAGCAGCCAATTGGGGGGACAGATCCTAGATCAGCCCCAGCATTTT. This encodes CASSQLGGQILDQPQHF.